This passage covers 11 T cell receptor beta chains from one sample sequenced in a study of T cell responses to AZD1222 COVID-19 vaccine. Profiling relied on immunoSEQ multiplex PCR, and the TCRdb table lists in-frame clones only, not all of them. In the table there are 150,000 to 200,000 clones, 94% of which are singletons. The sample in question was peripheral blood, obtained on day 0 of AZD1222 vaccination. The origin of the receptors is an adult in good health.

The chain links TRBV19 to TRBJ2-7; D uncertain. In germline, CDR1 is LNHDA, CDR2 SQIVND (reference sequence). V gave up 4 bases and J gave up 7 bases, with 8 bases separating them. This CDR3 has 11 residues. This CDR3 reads CASSSLGEQYF. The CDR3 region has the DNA TGTGCCAGTAGTAGCCTTGGGGAGCAGTACTTC.

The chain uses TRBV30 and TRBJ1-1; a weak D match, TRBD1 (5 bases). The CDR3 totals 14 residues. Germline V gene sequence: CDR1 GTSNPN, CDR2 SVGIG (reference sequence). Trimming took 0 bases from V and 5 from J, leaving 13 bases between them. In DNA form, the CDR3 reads TGTGCCTGGAGTGTCTCGGGGCCTGGGACTGAAGCTTTCTTT. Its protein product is CAWSVSGPGTEAFF.

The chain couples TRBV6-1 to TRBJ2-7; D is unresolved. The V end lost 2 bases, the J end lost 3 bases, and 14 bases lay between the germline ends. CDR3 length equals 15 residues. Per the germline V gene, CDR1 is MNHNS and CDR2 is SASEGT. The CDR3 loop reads CASSERTEKYYEQYF. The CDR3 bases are TGTGCCAGCAGTGAACGGACGGAGAAGTACTACGAGCAGTACTTC.

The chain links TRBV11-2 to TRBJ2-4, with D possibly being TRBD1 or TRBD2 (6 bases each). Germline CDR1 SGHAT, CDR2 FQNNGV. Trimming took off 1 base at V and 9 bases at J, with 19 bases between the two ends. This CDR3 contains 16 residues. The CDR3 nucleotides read TGTGCCAGCAGCTTAGTTTTACCGGGGGCCCAAGGCATTCAGTACTTC. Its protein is CASSLVLPGAQGIQYF.

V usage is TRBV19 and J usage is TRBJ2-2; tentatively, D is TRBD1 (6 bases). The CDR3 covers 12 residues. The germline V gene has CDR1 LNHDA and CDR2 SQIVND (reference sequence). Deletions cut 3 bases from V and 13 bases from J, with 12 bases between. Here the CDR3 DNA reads TGTGCCAGTAGTATGGGGGCCCGGGGGCTGTTTTTT. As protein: CASSMGARGLFF. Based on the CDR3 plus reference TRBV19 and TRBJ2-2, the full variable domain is DGGITQSPKYLFRKEGQNVTLSCEQNLNHDAMYWYRQDPGQGLRLIYYSQIVNDFQKGDIAEGYSVSREKKESFPLTVTSAQKNPTAFYLCASSMGARGLFFGEGSRLTVL.

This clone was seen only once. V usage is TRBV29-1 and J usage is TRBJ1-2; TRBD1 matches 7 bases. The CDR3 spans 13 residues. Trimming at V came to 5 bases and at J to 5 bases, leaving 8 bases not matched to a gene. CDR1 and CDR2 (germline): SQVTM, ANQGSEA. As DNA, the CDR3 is TGCAGCGTTCGTACAGGGACAGAATATGGCTACACCTTC. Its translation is CSVRTGTEYGYTF.

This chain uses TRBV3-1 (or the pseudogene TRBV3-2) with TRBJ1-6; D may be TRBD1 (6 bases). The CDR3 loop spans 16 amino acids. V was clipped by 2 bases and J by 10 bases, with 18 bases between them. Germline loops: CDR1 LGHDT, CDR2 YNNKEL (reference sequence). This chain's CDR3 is CASSQWGGGGKSPLHF. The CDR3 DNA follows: TGTGCCAGCAGCCAATGGGGCGGCGGGGGCAAATCACCCCTCCACTTT.

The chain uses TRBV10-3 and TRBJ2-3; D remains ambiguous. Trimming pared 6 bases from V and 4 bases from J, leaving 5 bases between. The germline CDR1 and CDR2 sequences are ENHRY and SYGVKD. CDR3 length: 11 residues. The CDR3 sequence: CAIRASDTQYF. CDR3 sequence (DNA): TGTGCCATCAGAGCCTCAGATACGCAGTATTTT.

The CDR3 reads CASSYLTGGKGAFF. CDR3 DNA: TGTGCCAGCAGTTACCTGACAGGGGGAAAAGGAGCTTTCTTT. The chain has TRBV6-5 and TRBJ1-1; 9 positions agree with TRBD1. Germline CDR1 reads MNHEY; CDR2 reads SVGAGI. CDR3 length equals 14 residues. J lost 10 bases, V lost 2 bases, and 8 bases had no gene match.

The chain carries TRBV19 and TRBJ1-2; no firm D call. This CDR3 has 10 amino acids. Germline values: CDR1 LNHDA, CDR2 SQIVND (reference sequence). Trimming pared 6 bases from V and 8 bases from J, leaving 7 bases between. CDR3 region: CASSGSGYTF. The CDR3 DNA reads TGTGCCAGTAGCGGTAGCGGCTACACCTTC.

The CDR3 DNA is TGCGCCAGCAGCTTTACCAGGGGTCATTCCAATGAGCAGTTCTTC. It encodes CASSFTRGHSNEQFF. The chain joins TRBV5-1 to TRBJ2-1; TRBD1 might be the D (6 bases). Trimming shortened V by 2 bases and J by 6 bases, and 15 bases separated the two germline ends. CDR3 length: 15 residues. CDR1 and CDR2 (germline): SGHRS, YFSETQ.